This TCR beta chain stems from a study of glioma-infiltrating T cells. About the study: Before surgery, glioma patients received dexamethasone for at most six days.

Notes on the study in general: Signature shared blood CDR3 motifs were enriched in low-divergence and depleted in high-divergence patients.

The iRepertoire nested amplicon-rescue multiplex PCR amplified TCR alpha and beta CDR3s from RNA. TCRdb analysed the multiplex PCR reads with MiXCR anew, one entry per CDR3 protein. The repertoire holds roughly 350,000 distinct CDR3 sequences, with 41% as singletons. A remark on this clonotype: What it binds is not known.

Trimming took 3 bases from V and 0 from J, leaving 15 bases between them. The CDR3 is made up of 15 amino acids. Germline CDR1 DFQATT, CDR2 SNEGSKA (reference sequence). The TCR originated in a human donor with low-grade glioma or glioblastoma, undergoing nonglioma brain surgery, or in good health (not recorded which). The chain employs TRBV20-1 and TRBJ2-7; perhaps TRBD1 as D (6 bases). Material for sequencing was glioma tissue, nonneoplastic brain tissue, or PBMCs (not recorded which). The CDR3 reads CSARKPGVYSYEQYF. The CDR3 nucleotides are TGCAGTGCTAGGAAACCAGGGGTCTACTCCTACGAGCAGTACTTC.